The 18 T cell receptor beta chains below come from one sample, sequenced in a study of T cell responses to AZD1222 COVID-19 vaccine. Profiling relied on immunoSEQ multiplex PCR, and the TCRdb table lists in-frame clones only, not all of them. Altogether more than 90,000 clones are present, about 89% being singletons, with the ten largest covering roughly 7%. Source: peripheral blood, taken 28 days after the second AZD1222 dose. The receptors stem from an adult who received the AZD1222 COVID-19 vaccine.

The rearrangement joins TRBV6-6 to TRBJ1-3, with 8 bases matching TRBD1. V shed 0 bases and J 7 bases; nucleotides not matched to a gene: 8. CDR1 and CDR2 (germline): MNHNY, SVGAGI (reference sequence). This CDR3 has 16 residues. CDR3 sequence: CASSYSFTGGWNTIYF. The CDR3 coding sequence is TGTGCCAGCAGTTACTCGTTTACAGGGGGTTGGAACACCATATATTTT.

The gene calls are TRBV15 and TRBJ2-7, with 12 bases matching TRBD2. Germline-derived CDR1 and CDR2 are LNHNV and YYDKDF (reference sequence). CDR3 length equals 15 residues. The junction had 0 bases not matched to a gene; V was cut back by 0 bases and J by 3 bases. CDR3 sequence reads: CATSRETSGSYEQYF. As DNA, the CDR3 is TGTGCCACCAGCAGAGAGACTAGCGGGAGCTACGAGCAGTACTTC.

The V and J genes are TRBV4-3 and TRBJ1-2; D not certain. This CDR3 has 15 amino acids. The germline gives CDR1 LGHNA, CDR2 YSLEER. Trimming pared 1 base from V and 3 bases from J, leaving 12 bases between. The CDR3 DNA reads TGCGCCAGCAGCCAAGGGGGAGGGCATGACTATGGCTACACCTTC. As protein: CASSQGGGHDYGYTF.

The gene calls are TRBV6-5 and TRBJ1-1; no clear D gene. The V end was cut by 7 bases, the J end by 1 base, with 13 bases between. Germline V gene lookup returns CDR1 MNHEY and CDR2 SVGAGI. The CDR3 has 14 residues. CDR3 bases: TGTGCCAGCAACAACCGGGTCCCGAACACTGAAGCTTTCTTT. Translated: CASNNRVPNTEAFF.

This rearrangement joins TRBV4-2 to TRBJ2-7; 9 nucleotides agree with TRBD1. There are 16 residues in the CDR3. J was trimmed by 1 base and V by 4 bases; bases with no gene match: 8. Germline loops: CDR1 LGHNA, CDR2 YNFKEQ. CDR3 region: CASSPKGQGGSYEQYF. The DNA of the CDR3 is TGTGCCAGCAGCCCCAAGGGACAGGGAGGATCCTACGAGCAGTACTTC.

This clone has only a few counts. The chain employs TRBV27 and TRBJ1-5, with D possibly being TRBD1 (5 bases). CDR3 length equals 18 residues. V was clipped by 5 bases and J by 2 bases, with 22 bases between them. CDR1 and CDR2 from the germline V gene are MNHEY and SMNVEV (reference sequence). CDR3 protein: CASSPLFNSRVGNQPQHF. CDR3 nucleotides: TGTGCCAGCAGTCCCCTCTTTAACTCCAGGGTGGGCAATCAGCCCCAGCATTTT.

The chain joins TRBV7-2 to TRBJ2-6; no definite D call. CDR1 is SGHTA and CDR2 is FQGNSA in the germline V gene. V shed 5 bases and J shed 0 bases, with 5 bases lying between them. This CDR3 region has 14 residues. CDR3 DNA sequence: TGTGCCAGCAGCCCCAGCTCTGGGGCCAACGTCCTGACTTTC. Protein product: CASSPSSGANVLTF.

The rearrangement uses TRBV24-1 and TRBJ2-5, with TRBD2 matching over 16 bases. The V gene end was trimmed by 2 bases and the J gene end by 4 bases; junction bases not matched to a gene: 6. This CDR3 has 18 residues. From germline, CDR1 is KGHDR and CDR2 SFDVKD. CDR3 bases: TGTGCCACCAGTGATTCGGGACTAGCGGGAGGGGAGGGAGAGACCCAGTACTTC. Translating gives CATSDSGLAGGEGETQYF.

This clone was detected only a few times. Other DNA sequences in the same sample also yield this CDR3. CDR3 residues: CASSVGADSTDTQYF. The CDR3 coding sequence is TGTGCCAGCAGCGTAGGAGCGGATAGCACAGATACGCAGTATTTT. The chain combines TRBV9 with TRBJ2-3, with D maybe TRBD2 (5 bases). Germline CDR1 SGDLS, CDR2 YYNGEE. V gave up 0 bases and J gave up 0 bases, with 8 bases separating them. The CDR3 loop spans 15 amino acids.

The chain has TRBV5-5 and TRBJ2-7; D may be TRBD2 (5 bases). The CDR3 is made up of 15 amino acids. Trimming removed 4 bases at V and 0 bases at J, with 14 bases between. Germline CDR1 and CDR2: SGHKS and YYEKEE (reference sequence). The DNA of the CDR3 is TGTGCCAGCAGCCTAGCTTTCGGAAGCTCCTACGAGCAGTACTTC. Encoded protein: CASSLAFGSSYEQYF.

This chain connects TRBV27 to TRBJ2-3, with 8 nucleotides matching TRBD2. Trimming removed 5 bases from V and 2 bases from J; junction bases left unmatched: 6. The CDR3 extends over 15 amino acids. Germline values: CDR1 MNHEY, CDR2 SMNVEV (reference sequence). This chain's CDR3 is CASSQLADTTDTQYF. Written as DNA, the CDR3 is TGTGCCAGCAGTCAACTAGCGGACACCACAGATACGCAGTATTTT.

The rearrangement uses TRBV19 and TRBJ2-7; perhaps TRBD1 as D (6 bases). V dropped 5 bases and J dropped 2 bases, with 19 bases sitting between them. The CDR3 loop spans 16 amino acids. Looked up from germline, CDR1 is LNHDA and CDR2 is SQIVND (reference sequence). The CDR3 DNA follows: TGTGCCAGTAGTCCTTTACAGGGATTCGGCACCTACGAGCAGTACTTC. Its protein is CASSPLQGFGTYEQYF.

The chain recombines TRBV5-1 with TRBJ2-5, with D perhaps TRBD2 (7 bases). V lost 3 bases to trimming and J lost 4 bases, with 19 bases between them. From germline, CDR1 is SGHRS and CDR2 YFSETQ. The CDR3 is 16 amino acids. The DNA for the CDR3 is TGCGCCAGCAGCTCGTACGTCGGGGGGCGAGGAGAGACCCAGTACTTC. Encoded protein: CASSSYVGGRGETQYF.

This chain connects TRBV11-3 to TRBJ2-5, with a possible D match to TRBD1 (5 bases). The CDR3 is 17 residues long. V was pared by 1 base and J by 3 bases, with 18 bases between. Germline lookup yields CDR1 SGHNT and CDR2 YENEEA. The CDR3 sequence is CASSLGVRGPTKETQYF. The CDR3 nucleotides read TGTGCCAGCAGCTTAGGAGTAAGGGGCCCTACCAAAGAGACCCAGTACTTC.

This chain joins TRBV28 and TRBJ1-5; no clear D. CDR1 is MDHEN, CDR2 SYDVKM, per germline. This CDR3 spans 11 amino acids. Trimming took 3 bases from V and 9 from J, leaving 6 bases between them. DNA of the CDR3: TGTGCCAGCAGTTTTGGTCTGCCCCAGCATTTT. Translating it yields CASSFGLPQHF.

The chain joins TRBV6-5 to TRBJ1-3; D call uncertain. Between the trimmed V and J ends, which lost 2 bases and 0 bases, there was a span of 8 bases. Germline CDR1 reads MNHEY; CDR2 reads SVGAGI. The CDR3 is 15 amino acids. Here the CDR3 DNA reads TGTGCCAGCAGTTACGTCAGGAACTCTGGAAACACCATATATTTT. Protein product: CASSYVRNSGNTIYF.

The chain combines TRBV5-1 with TRBJ1-4; D is uncertain. Germline V lookup: CDR1 SGHRS, CDR2 YFSETQ. V was cut by 0 bases and J by 3 bases, with 9 bases left in between. The CDR3 covers 15 residues. This CDR3 is CASSLGPGANEKLFF. CDR3 coding DNA: TGCGCCAGCAGCTTGGGGCCAGGAGCTAATGAAAAACTGTTTTTT.

The rearrangement links TRBV11-2 to TRBJ1-6, with D uncertain. V lost 1 base and J lost 0, with 7 bases in between. This CDR3 has 16 residues. In germline, CDR1 is SGHAT, CDR2 FQNNGV. CDR3 protein: CASSLGGSSYNSPLHF. CDR3 nucleotide sequence: TGTGCCAGCAGCTTAGGGGGAAGCTCCTATAATTCACCCCTCCACTTT. The variable domain in full, with the rest retrieved from reference TRBV11-2 and TRBJ1-6, is EAGVAQSPRYKIIEKRQSVAFWCNPISGHATLYWYQQILGQGPKLLIQFQNNGVVDDSQLPKDRFSAERLKGVDSTLKIQPAKLEDSAVYLCASSLGGSSYNSPLHFGNGTRLTVT.